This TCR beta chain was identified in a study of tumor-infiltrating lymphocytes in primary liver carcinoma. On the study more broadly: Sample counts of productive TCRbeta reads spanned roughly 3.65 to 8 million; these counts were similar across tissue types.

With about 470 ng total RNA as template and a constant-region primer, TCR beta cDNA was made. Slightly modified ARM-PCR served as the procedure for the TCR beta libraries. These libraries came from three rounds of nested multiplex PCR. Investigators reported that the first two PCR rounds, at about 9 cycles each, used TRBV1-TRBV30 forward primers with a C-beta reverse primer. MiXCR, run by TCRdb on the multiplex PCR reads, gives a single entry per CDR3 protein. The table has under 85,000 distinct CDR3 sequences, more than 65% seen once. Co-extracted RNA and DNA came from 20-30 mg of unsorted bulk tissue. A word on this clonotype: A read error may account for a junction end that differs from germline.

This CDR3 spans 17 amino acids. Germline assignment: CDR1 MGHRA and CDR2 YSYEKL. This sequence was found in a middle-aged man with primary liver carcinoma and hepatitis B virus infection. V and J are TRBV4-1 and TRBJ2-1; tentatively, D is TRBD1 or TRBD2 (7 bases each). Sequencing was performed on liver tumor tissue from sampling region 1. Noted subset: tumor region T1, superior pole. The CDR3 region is CASSLEAGVQGRNEQLF. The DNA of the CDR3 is TGCGCCAGCAGTCTAGAGGCGGGAGTACAGGGGAGGAATGAGCAGTTATTC.